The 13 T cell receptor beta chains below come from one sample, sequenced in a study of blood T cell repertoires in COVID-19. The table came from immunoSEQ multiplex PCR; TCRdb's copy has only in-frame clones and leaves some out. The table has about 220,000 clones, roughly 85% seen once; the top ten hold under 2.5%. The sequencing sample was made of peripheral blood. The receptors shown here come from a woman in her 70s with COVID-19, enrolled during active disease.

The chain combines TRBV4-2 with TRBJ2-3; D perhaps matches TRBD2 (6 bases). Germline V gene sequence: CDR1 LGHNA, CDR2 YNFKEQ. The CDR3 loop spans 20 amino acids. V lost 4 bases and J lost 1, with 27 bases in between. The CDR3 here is CASSLDIMGGAWAGTDTQYF. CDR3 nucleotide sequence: TGTGCCAGCAGCCTAGATATTATGGGGGGTGCCTGGGCGGGCACAGATACGCAGTATTTT.

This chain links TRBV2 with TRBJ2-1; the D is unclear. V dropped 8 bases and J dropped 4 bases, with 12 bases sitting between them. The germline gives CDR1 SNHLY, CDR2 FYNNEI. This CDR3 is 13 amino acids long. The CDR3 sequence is CASGEDGYNEQFF. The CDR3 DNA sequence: TGTGCCAGCGGGGAAGACGGGTACAATGAGCAGTTCTTC.

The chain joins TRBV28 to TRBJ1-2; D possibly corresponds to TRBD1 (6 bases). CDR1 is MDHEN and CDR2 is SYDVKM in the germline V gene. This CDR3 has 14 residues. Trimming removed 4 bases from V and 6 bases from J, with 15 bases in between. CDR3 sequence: CASSYGGQEDGYTF. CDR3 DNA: TGTGCCAGCAGTTACGGGGGGCAGGAGGATGGCTACACCTTC.

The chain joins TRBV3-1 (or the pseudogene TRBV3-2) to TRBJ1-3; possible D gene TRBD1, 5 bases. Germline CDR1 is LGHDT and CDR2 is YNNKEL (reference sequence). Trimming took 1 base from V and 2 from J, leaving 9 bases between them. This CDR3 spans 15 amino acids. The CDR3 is CASSQGLGAGNTIYF. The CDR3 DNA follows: TGTGCCAGCAGCCAAGGTTTAGGGGCTGGAAACACCATATATTTT.

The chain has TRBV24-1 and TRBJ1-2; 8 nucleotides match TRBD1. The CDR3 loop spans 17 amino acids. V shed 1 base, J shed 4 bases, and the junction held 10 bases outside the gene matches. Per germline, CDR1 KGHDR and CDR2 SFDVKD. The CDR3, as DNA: TGTGCCACCAGTGATTTTCCAGGGGGCAGTAAGGGCTATGGCTACACCTTC. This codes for CATSDFPGGSKGYGYTF.

CDR3 in amino acids: CASSPPSGRTGELFF. CDR3 DNA sequence: TGTGCCAGCAGCCCACCTAGCGGGAGGACCGGGGAGCTGTTTTTT. The rearrangement joins TRBV7-2 to TRBJ2-2; 11 nucleotides align to TRBD2. V lost 5 bases and J lost 5; bases outside the gene matches: 4. Per germline, CDR1 SGHTA and CDR2 FQGNSA. The CDR3 has 15 amino acids.

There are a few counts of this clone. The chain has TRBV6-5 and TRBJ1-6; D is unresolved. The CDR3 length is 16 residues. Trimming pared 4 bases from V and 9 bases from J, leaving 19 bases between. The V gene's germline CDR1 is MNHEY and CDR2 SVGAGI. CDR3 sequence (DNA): TGTGCCAGCAGTTCGACCGGGTCACCTGGTAGTTCACCCCTCCACTTT. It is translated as CASSSTGSPGSSPLHF.

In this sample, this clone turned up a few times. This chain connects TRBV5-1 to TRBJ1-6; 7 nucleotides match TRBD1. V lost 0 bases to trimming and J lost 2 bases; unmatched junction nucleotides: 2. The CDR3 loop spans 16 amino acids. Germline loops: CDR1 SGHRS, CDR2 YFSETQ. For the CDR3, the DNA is TGCGCCAGCAGCTTGGCCGGGACAGCCTATAATTCACCCCTCCACTTT. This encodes CASSLAGTAYNSPLHF.

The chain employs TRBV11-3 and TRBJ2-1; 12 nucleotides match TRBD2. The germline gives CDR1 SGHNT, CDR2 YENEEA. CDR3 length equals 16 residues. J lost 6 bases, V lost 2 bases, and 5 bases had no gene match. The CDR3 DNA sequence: TGTGCCAGCAGCTTATCTTCTAGCGGGAGGGTCAATGAGCAGTTCTTC. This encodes CASSLSSSGRVNEQFF.

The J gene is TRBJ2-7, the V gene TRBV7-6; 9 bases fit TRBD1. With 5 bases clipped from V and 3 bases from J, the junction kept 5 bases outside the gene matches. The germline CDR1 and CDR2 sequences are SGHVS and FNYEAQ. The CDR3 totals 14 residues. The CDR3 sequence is CASSREDRGYEQYF. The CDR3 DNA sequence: TGTGCCAGCAGCCGCGAGGACAGGGGCTACGAGCAGTACTTC.

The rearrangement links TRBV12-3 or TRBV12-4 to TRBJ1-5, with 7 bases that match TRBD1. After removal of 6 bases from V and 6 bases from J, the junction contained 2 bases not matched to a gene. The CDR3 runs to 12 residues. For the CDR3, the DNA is TGTGCCAGCAGCCGGGACAGTCAGCCCCAGCATTTT. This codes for CASSRDSQPQHF.

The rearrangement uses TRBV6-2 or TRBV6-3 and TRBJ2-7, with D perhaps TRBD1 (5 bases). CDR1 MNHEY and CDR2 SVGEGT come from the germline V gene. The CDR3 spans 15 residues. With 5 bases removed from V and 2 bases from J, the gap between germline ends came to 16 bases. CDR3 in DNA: TGTGCCAGCAGTCCGCCAACTACAGGAACCTACGAGCAGTACTTC. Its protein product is CASSPPTTGTYEQYF.

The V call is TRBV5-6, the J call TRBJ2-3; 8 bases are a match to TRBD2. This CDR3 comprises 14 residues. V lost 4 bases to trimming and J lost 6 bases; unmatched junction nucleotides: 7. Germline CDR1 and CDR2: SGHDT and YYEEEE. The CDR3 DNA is TGTGCCAGCAGCCGAGCGGGAGTCACCGATACGCAGTATTTT. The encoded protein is CASSRAGVTDTQYF. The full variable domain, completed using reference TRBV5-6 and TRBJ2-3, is DAGVTQSPTHLIKTRGQQVTLRCSPKSGHDTVSWYQQALGQGPQFIFQYYEEEERQRGNFPDRFSGHQFPNYSSELNVNALLLGDSALYLCASSRAGVTDTQYFGPGTRLTVL.